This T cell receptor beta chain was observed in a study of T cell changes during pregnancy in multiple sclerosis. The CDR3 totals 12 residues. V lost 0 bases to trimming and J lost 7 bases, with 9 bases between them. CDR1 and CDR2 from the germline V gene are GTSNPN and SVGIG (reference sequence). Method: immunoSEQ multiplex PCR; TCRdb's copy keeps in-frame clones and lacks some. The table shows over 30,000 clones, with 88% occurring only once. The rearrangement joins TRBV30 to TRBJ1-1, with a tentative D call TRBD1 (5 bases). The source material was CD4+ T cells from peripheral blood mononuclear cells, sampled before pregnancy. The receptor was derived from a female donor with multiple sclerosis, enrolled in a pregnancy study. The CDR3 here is CAWSVRGIEAFF. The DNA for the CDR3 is TGTGCCTGGAGTGTACGGGGGATTGAAGCTTTCTTT.